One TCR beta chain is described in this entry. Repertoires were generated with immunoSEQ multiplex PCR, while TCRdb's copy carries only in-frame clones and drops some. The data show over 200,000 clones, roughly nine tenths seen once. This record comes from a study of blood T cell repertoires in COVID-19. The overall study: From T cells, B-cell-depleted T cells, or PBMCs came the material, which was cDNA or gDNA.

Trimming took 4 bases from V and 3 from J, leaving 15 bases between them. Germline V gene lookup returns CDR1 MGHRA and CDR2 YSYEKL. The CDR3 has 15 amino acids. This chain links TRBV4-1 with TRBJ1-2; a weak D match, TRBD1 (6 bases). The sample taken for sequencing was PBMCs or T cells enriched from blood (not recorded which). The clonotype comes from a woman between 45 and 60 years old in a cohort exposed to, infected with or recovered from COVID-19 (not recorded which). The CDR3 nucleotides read TGCGCCAGCAGCCGGTACAGGGACATGGACTATGGCTACACCTTC. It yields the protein CASSRYRDMDYGYTF.